This T cell receptor beta chain was captured by sequencing in a study of T-cell memory formation after mild COVID-19. The overall study: The study found TCR clusters largely donor specific.

Study results and limitations: Pre-infection memory held some responding clones, suggesting pre-existing cross-reactive T cells responded. Contracting CD4+ clones were located mainly in CM and EM, and CD8+ clones in EMRA. CD4+ bias marked clones expanding day 15 to 37, unlike balanced contracting clones.

TCRdb re-called the 5' RACE reads with MiXCR, one entry per CDR3 protein. This sample carries fewer than 700,000 distinct CDR3 sequences, about 20% of them seen once, and the ten largest clones take 7.5% to 9.5%. On this clonotype itself: What it recognizes is unknown.

The ends were cut back, 4 bases at V and 9 bases at J, with 10 bases in the middle. This CDR3 spans 12 amino acids. Sequences were obtained from PBMCs or a T cell subset sorted from them (not recorded which). The chain has TRBV12-3 or TRBV12-4 and TRBJ2-1; D perhaps matches TRBD1 (5 bases). This TCR derives from an adult woman who had mild COVID-19 (a few samples of this study predate the infection). Cell type and time point are not known. CDR3 DNA sequence: TGTGCCAGCAGTTCGACAGAACGTGAGCAGTTCTTC. It encodes CASSSTEREQFF.